The sequence of this TCR beta chain was determined in a study of blood T cell repertoires in COVID-19. Across the study: Specimens from acute and convalescent COVID-19 originated in the United States, Italy and Spain. PBMCs, B-cell-depleted T cells, or T cells were the source of the cDNA or gDNA that made up the material.

Per the original methods: Estimation of nucleated cell counts was performed using reference gene primer amplification. The repertoire was sequenced with immunoSEQ multiplex PCR; TCRdb's copy has only in-frame clones and lacks some. The V and J calls and the clone size are those of that table, but D and trimming were determined from the DNA. The sample shows tens of thousands of clones, about 75% of them seen only once. V dropped 0 bases and J dropped 8; count of bases not matched to a gene: 5. From germline, CDR1 is SNHLY and CDR2 FYNNEI. The CDR3 runs to 15 residues. The V and J genes are TRBV2 and TRBJ2-3; 10 nucleotides agree with TRBD2. The sequence was obtained from a man in his sixties or seventies with active or convalescent COVID-19. Sequencing was performed on peripheral blood. CDR3 DNA sequence: TGTGCCAGCAGTGAAGCGGGTAGCGGGGGGAGTACGCAGTATTTT. It codes for CASSEAGSGGSTQYF.